The 5 T cell receptor beta chains below come from one sample, sequenced in a study of CD8 T cells in ankylosing spondylitis. Each CDR3 protein gets one entry after TCRdb re-called the 5' RACE reads with MiXCR. Among roughly 140,000 distinct CDR3 sequences listed, more than 40% were seen once. The sequenced sample was synovial fluid, either unsorted or a sorted T cell fraction (not recorded which). Receptor source: a male donor with ankylosing spondylitis.

This clonotype was seen only a few times. It may be a read error: a sequence one base away is much more abundant. The J gene is TRBJ2-7, the V gene TRBV20-1, with 7 nucleotides matching TRBD2. CDR3 length: 13 residues. CDR1 is DFQATT, CDR2 SNEGSKA, per germline (reference sequence). The DNA for the CDR3 is TGCAGTGCTAGAGGGCTAGCGGACTACGAGCTGTACTTC. Protein product: CSARGLADYELYF.

V and J are TRBV7-9 and TRBJ1-1, with D maybe TRBD1 (6 bases). Trimming took off 1 base at V and 11 bases at J, with 14 bases between the two ends. The CDR3 sequence is 13 residues long. Looked up from germline, CDR1 is SEHNR and CDR2 is FQNEAQ (reference sequence). This CDR3 reads CASSLGQGRVAFF. The DNA of the CDR3 is TGTGCCAGCAGCTTAGGGCAGGGGCGGGTGGCTTTCTTT.

V usage is TRBV12-3 or TRBV12-4 and J usage is TRBJ1-5, with D unresolved. This CDR3 is built from 16 residues. Trimming took 5 bases from V and 7 from J, leaving 21 bases between them. The CDR3 reads CASSPTDKILGQPQHF. The CDR3 region has the DNA TGTGCCAGCAGTCCCACCGACAAAATCCTAGGGCAGCCCCAGCATTTT.

The chain carries TRBV12-3 or TRBV12-4 and TRBJ1-1; D uncertain. V was shortened by 4 bases and J by 3 bases, with 15 bases between the two germline ends. The CDR3 totals 15 residues. The CDR3 loop is CASSWVRAGDTEAFF. The CDR3 nucleotides are TGTGCCAGCAGTTGGGTCCGGGCGGGCGACACTGAAGCTTTCTTT.

This clonotype has a single count. The chain carries TRBV19 and TRBJ2-5, with D possibly matching TRBD2 (6 bases). Per the germline V gene, CDR1 is LNHDA and CDR2 is SQIVND (reference sequence). The CDR3 covers 15 residues. Trimming cost V 8 bases and J 2 bases, with 18 bases left between them. CDR3 bases: TGTGCCAGTTCCGTCGCTGGGCGGGATCAAGAGACCCAGTACTTC. Residues: CASSVAGRDQETQYF.